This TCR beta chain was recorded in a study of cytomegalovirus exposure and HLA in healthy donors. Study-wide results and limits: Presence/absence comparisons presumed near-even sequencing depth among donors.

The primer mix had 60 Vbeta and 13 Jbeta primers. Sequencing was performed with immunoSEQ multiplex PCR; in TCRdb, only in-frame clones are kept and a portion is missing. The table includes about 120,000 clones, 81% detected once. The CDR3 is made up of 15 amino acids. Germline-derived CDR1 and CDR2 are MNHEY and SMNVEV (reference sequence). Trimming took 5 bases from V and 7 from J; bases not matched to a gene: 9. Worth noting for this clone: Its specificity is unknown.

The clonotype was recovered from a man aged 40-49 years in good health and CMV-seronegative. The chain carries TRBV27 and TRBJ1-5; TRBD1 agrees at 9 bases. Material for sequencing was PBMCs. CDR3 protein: CASSAQGAVSQPQHF. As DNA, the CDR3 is TGTGCCAGCAGTGCACAGGGGGCGGTGAGCCAGCCCCAGCATTTT.